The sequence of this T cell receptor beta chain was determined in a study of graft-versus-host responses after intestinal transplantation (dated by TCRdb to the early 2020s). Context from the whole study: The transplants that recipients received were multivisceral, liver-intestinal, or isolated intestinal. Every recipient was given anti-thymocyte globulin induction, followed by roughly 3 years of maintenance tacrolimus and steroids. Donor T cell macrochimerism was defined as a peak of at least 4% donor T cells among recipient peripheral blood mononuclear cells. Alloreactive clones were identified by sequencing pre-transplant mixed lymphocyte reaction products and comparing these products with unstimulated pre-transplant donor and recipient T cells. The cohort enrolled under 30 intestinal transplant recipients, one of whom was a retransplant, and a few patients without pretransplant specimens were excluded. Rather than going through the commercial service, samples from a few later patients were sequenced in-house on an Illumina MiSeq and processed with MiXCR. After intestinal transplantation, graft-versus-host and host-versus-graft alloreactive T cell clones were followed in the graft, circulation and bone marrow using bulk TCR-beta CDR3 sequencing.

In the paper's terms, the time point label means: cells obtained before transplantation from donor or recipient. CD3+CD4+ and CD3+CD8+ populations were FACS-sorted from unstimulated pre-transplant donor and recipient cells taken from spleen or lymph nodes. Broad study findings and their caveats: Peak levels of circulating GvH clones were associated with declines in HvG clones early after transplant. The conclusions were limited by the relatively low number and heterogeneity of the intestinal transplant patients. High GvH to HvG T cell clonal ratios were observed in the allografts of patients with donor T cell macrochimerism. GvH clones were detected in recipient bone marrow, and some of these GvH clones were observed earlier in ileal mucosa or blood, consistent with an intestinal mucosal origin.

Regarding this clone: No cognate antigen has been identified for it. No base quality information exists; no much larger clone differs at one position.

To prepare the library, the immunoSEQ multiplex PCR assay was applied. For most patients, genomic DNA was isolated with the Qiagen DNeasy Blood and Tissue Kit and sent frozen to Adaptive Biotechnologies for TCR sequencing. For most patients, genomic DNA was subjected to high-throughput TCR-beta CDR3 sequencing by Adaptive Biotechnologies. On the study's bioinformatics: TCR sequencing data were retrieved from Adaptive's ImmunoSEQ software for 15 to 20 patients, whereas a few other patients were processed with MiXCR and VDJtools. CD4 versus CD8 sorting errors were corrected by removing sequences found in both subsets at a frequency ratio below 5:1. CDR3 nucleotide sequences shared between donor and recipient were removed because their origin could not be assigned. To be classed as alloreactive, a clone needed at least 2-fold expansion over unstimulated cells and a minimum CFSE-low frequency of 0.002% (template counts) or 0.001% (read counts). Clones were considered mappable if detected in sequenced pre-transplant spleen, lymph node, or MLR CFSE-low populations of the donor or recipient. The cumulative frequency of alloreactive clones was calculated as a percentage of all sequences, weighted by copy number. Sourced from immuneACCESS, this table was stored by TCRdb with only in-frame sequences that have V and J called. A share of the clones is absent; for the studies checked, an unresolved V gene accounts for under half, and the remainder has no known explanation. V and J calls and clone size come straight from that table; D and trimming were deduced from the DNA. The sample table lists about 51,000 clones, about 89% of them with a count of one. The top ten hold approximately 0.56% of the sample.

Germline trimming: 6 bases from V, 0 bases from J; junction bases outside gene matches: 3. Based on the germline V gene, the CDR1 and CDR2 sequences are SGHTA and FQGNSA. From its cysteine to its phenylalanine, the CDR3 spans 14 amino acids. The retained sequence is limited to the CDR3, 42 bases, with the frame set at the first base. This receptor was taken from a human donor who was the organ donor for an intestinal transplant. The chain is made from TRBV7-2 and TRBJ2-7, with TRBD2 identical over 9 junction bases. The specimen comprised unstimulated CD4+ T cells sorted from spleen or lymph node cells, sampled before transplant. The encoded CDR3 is CASRPSGDSYEQYF. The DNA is TGTGCCAGCAGACCTAGCGGGGACTCCTACGAGCAGTACTTC.